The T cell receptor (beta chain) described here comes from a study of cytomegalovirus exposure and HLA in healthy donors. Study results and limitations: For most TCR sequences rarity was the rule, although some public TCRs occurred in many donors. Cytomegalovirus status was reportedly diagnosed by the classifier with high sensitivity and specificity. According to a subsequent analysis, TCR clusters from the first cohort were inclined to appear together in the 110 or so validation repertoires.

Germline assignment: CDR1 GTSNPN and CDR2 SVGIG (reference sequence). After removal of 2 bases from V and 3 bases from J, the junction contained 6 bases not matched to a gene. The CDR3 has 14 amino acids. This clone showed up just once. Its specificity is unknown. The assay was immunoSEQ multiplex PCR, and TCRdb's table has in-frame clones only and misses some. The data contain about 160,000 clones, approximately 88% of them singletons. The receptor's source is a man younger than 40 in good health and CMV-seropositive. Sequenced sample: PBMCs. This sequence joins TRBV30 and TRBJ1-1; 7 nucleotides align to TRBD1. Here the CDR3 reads CAWSHQGGDTEAFF. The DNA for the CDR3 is TGTGCCTGGAGTCACCAGGGGGGTGACACTGAAGCTTTCTTT.